The TCR beta chain described here comes from a study of metastatic and nonmetastatic thyroid tumors. For the study at large: It was across blood and tumor or nodule tissue from malignant and benign thyroid patients that repertoires were compared.

Authors' processing steps: The authors used CDR3 differences across clinicopathological groups to build a distant-metastasis classifier for papillary thyroid cancer. TCRdb re-called clones from the PCR reads using MiXCR. TCRdb, rather than the study authors, made the V and J calls. Of roughly 4,600 clones detected, approximately 22% appear once; the ten largest clones hold roughly a fifth. Every patient underwent thyroid surgery untreated. This receptor was identified in a male donor with papillary thyroid cancer or a benign thyroid nodule (not recorded which). Some clones in this sample may be carry-over from other donors' samples. The sample was tumor tissue.

The CDR3 sequence is CATKGDSYNEQFF. CDR3 DNA: TGTGCCACCAAGGGGGACTCCTACAATGAGCAGTTCTTC. The chain couples TRBV24-1 to TRBJ2-1; D might be TRBD1 (6 bases). The V gene's germline CDR1 is KGHDR and CDR2 SFDVKD. The CDR3 has 13 amino acids. The V and J ends lost 8 bases and 0 bases respectively, with 7 bases between them.